These 26 T cell receptor beta chains were sequenced from one sample in a study of T-cell reconstitution after alpha-beta-depleted transplantation in children. For TCRbeta, the library was prepared with unique molecular identifiers. In TCRdb, the PCR reads were re-called with MiXCR into one record per CDR3 protein. The sample has 360,000 or so distinct CDR3 sequences, approximately 20% seen once. The starting material was PBMCs from the stem cell graft donor, obtained from the stem cell graft. The receptors were gathered from a human donor who donated a stem cell graft to a child with acute myeloid leukemia.

The V call is TRBV20-1, the J call TRBJ2-7, with TRBD2 matching over 7 bases. Unmatched junction bases numbered 10, after V lost 0 bases and J lost 2 bases. The CDR3 spans 16 residues. Germline CDR1 reads DFQATT; CDR2 reads SNEGSKA (reference sequence). CDR3 loop: CSAREIKRDSPYEQYF. For the CDR3, the DNA is TGCAGTGCTAGAGAGATAAAGCGGGATTCACCCTACGAGCAGTACTTC.

This chain uses TRBV15 with TRBJ2-1; 13 bases are a match to TRBD2. V shed 2 bases and J 4 bases; nucleotides not matched to a gene: 8. CDR3 length: 18 amino acids. Germline CDR1 and CDR2: LNHNV and YYDKDF (reference sequence). The CDR3 region is CATSRSPLAGGPYNEQFF. The CDR3 DNA is TGTGCCACCAGCAGAAGCCCACTAGCGGGAGGGCCTTACAATGAGCAGTTCTTC.

The table lists this clonotype with many counts. The chain is built from TRBV12-3 or TRBV12-4 and TRBJ2-7, with a tentative D call TRBD1 (6 bases). The CDR3 has 13 amino acids. With 5 bases removed from V and 6 bases from J, the gap between germline ends came to 14 bases. The CDR3 reads CASSQGGTGEQYF. The DNA of the CDR3 is TGTGCCAGCAGTCAAGGGGGAACTGGCGAGCAGTACTTC.

This clonotype was observed many times. The rearrangement uses TRBV6-5 and TRBJ2-1; 10 bases line up with TRBD1. Trimming at V came to 2 bases and at J to 3 bases, leaving 1 base not matched to a gene. The CDR3 totals 15 residues. Germline V gene sequence: CDR1 MNHEY, CDR2 SVGAGI. CDR3 residues: CASSYGDRGYNEQFF. Written as DNA, the CDR3 is TGTGCCAGCAGTTACGGGGACAGGGGCTACAATGAGCAGTTCTTC.

This clonotype appeared many times. The chain combines TRBV5-6 with TRBJ2-1, with D perhaps matching TRBD1 or TRBD2 (6 bases each). Germline CDR1 SGHDT, CDR2 YYEEEE. The CDR3 has 14 amino acids. Trimming pared 6 bases from V and 0 bases from J, leaving 10 bases between. CDR3 sequence reads: CASKGGLSYNEQFF. CDR3 coding DNA: TGTGCCAGCAAGGGGGGCCTCTCCTACAATGAGCAGTTCTTC.

This clonotype was picked up a small number of times. The chain joins TRBV20-1 to TRBJ2-7; TRBD2 matches at 12 bases. The CDR3 is 15 amino acids. Unmatched junction bases numbered 3, after V lost 3 bases and J lost 0 bases. CDR1 DFQATT and CDR2 SNEGSKA come from the germline V gene (reference sequence). The CDR3 spells CSASRTSGVSYEQYF. As DNA, the CDR3 is TGCAGTGCTAGTAGGACTAGCGGGGTCTCCTACGAGCAGTACTTC.

This clonotype was seen repeatedly, ten times or more. The rearrangement links TRBV12-3 or TRBV12-4 to TRBJ2-7; 10 bases line up with TRBD2. V was pared by 6 bases and J by 3 bases, with 5 bases of the junction left unmatched. This CDR3 spans 14 amino acids. CDR3 loop: CASRASGRDYEQYF. CDR3 coding DNA: TGTGCCAGCAGGGCGAGCGGGAGGGACTACGAGCAGTACTTC.

This clonotype was observed a handful of times. CDR3 in DNA: TGTGCCAGCAGCGTAGCCTCGGGAGAAGATACGCAGTATTTT. The encoded protein is CASSVASGEDTQYF. The chain uses TRBV9 and TRBJ2-3, with D possibly matching TRBD2 (6 bases). V dropped 0 bases and J dropped 5 bases, with 10 bases sitting between them. CDR3 length: 14 amino acids. The germline V gene encodes CDR1 SGDLS and CDR2 YYNGEE.

The chain couples TRBV6-5 to TRBJ2-7; D remains ambiguous. Trimming shortened V by 0 bases and J by 6 bases, and 21 bases separated the two germline ends. This CDR3 contains 17 residues. Germline CDR1 is MNHEY and CDR2 is SVGAGI. CDR3 in amino acids: CASSYSVVGSSRPEQYF. DNA for the CDR3: TGTGCCAGCAGTTACTCGGTGGTGGGGTCCAGCCGACCCGAGCAGTACTTC.

The chain has TRBV20-1 and TRBJ2-1, with D uncertain. V lost 2 bases, J lost 8 bases, and 19 bases lay in between. The CDR3 is made up of 15 amino acids. Germline CDR1 and CDR2: DFQATT and SNEGSKA (reference sequence). CDR3 sequence (DNA): TGCAGTGCTAGACCCTTAGGGAACCCTCTGGATGAGCAGTTCTTC. Residues: CSARPLGNPLDEQFF.

This clonotype was counted at least ten times. The chain links TRBV27 to TRBJ2-7, with D perhaps matching TRBD1 (5 bases). CDR3 length: 14 residues. V lost 3 bases to trimming and J lost 0 bases, with 9 bases between them. Germline V CDR1 and CDR2: MNHEY, SMNVEV (reference sequence). CDR3: CASSLVGASYEQYF. CDR3 sequence (DNA): TGTGCCAGCAGTTTGGTAGGGGCCTCCTACGAGCAGTACTTC.

In this sample, this clonotype turned up a few times. The chain carries TRBV5-5 and TRBJ1-3; D gene ambiguous. Germline CDR1 is SGHKS and CDR2 is YYEKEE (reference sequence). The CDR3 is 14 amino acids. V was pared by 0 bases and J by 6 bases, with 10 bases between. The CDR3 loop reads CASSLVPGENTIYF. The CDR3 DNA is TGTGCCAGCAGCTTGGTGCCCGGGGAAAACACCATATATTTT.

The chain couples TRBV9 to TRBJ2-1; 9 bases are shared with TRBD2. This CDR3 has 15 amino acids. CDR1 is SGDLS, CDR2 YYNGEE, per germline. The ends lost 3 bases at V and 4 bases at J; junction bases unmatched: 5. CDR3 sequence: CASSGSAGGYNEQFF. As DNA, the CDR3 is TGTGCCAGCAGCGGGTCCGCGGGAGGGTACAATGAGCAGTTCTTC.

This chain links TRBV29-1 with TRBJ2-7, with 11 nucleotides matching TRBD2. Looked up from germline, CDR1 is SQVTM and CDR2 is ANQGSEA. V shed 5 bases, J shed 7 bases, and the junction held 10 bases outside the gene matches. The CDR3 contains 14 residues. CDR3 sequence: CSVFGASGRSEQYF. In DNA, the CDR3 is TGCAGCGTTTTTGGGGCTAGCGGGAGGTCGGAGCAGTACTTC.

This chain links TRBV20-1 with TRBJ2-1, with TRBD2 identical over 9 bases. Germline V lookup: CDR1 DFQATT, CDR2 SNEGSKA (reference sequence). V was pared by 0 bases and J by 6 bases, with 6 bases of the junction left unmatched. CDR3 length: 15 amino acids. CDR3 DNA: TGCAGTGCTAGAGATCAGGAGCGGGAGGCCAATGAGCAGTTCTTC. It is translated as CSARDQEREANEQFF.

As regards this clonotype: Since a much larger clone is just one base distant, this may be a read error. The chain carries TRBV20-1 and TRBJ1-1; 8 nucleotides line up with TRBD1. This CDR3 is 13 amino acids long. Germline CDR1 reads DFQATT; CDR2 reads SNEGSKA (reference sequence). The CDR3 reads CCAMALQGAEAFF. The CDR3, as DNA: TGCTGTGCCATGGCGTTACAGGGGGCTGAAGCTTTCTTT.

V usage is TRBV4-3 and J usage is TRBJ2-1; 9 bases are shared with TRBD2. V was clipped by 1 base and J by 9 bases; unmatched bases: 10. CDR3 size: 16 residues. Germline-derived CDR1 and CDR2 are LGHNA and YSLEER. The CDR3 coding sequence is TGCGCCAGCAGCCAAGGGCGGGAGGGCCTGAGGAGTGAGCAGTTCTTC. Translating it yields CASSQGREGLRSEQFF.

This clonotype was seen only a few times. This sequence joins TRBV4-2 and TRBJ2-3; TRBD2 matches 7 bases. V was pared by 1 base and J by 6 bases, with 7 bases of the junction left unmatched. Germline V CDR1 and CDR2: LGHNA, YNFKEQ. CDR3 length: 15 amino acids. The DNA for the CDR3 is TGTGCCAGCAGCCAAGTCCGAGGGAGGGTGGATACGCAGTATTTT. It specifies CASSQVRGRVDTQYF.

V is TRBV5-1 and J is TRBJ2-5, with 11 bases aligning to TRBD1. Per germline, CDR1 SGHRS and CDR2 YFSETQ. The CDR3 consists of 15 residues. V dropped 4 bases and J dropped 8; count of bases not matched to a gene: 10. CDR3 amino acids: CASSETPGQGGTQYF. The CDR3 DNA reads as TGCGCCAGCAGCGAAACTCCGGGACAGGGGGGCACCCAGTACTTC.

A few counts support this clonotype. The gene calls are TRBV4-3 and TRBJ2-3; D gene uncertain. The CDR3 is 16 amino acids. In germline, CDR1 is LGHNA, CDR2 YSLEER. Trimming cost V 1 base and J 0 bases, with 11 bases left between them. The CDR3 DNA sequence: TGCGCCAGCAGCCAAGTAGGAGACCTTAGCACAGATACGCAGTATTTT. This encodes CASSQVGDLSTDTQYF.

The J gene is TRBJ1-6, the V gene TRBV20-1, with 10 bases matching TRBD1. Germline V gene sequence: CDR1 DFQATT, CDR2 SNEGSKA (reference sequence). With 2 bases clipped from V and 10 bases from J, the junction kept 5 bases outside the gene matches. CDR3 length: 14 amino acids. CDR3 region: CSARSGTGDSPLHF. Here the CDR3 DNA reads TGCAGTGCTAGATCCGGGACAGGGGACTCACCCCTCCACTTT.

A few counts support this clonotype. The chain recombines TRBV6-6 with TRBJ2-3; D not certain. The CDR3 is 13 residues long. Germline assignment: CDR1 MNHNY and CDR2 SVGAGI (reference sequence). Between the trimmed V and J ends, which lost 5 bases and 2 bases, there was a span of 8 bases. CDR3 protein: CASSQSFTDTQYF. CDR3 coding DNA: TGTGCCAGCAGTCAAAGTTTCACAGATACGCAGTATTTT.

This clonotype has a count of ten or more. This sequence joins TRBV6-5 and TRBJ2-7; D possibly corresponds to TRBD1 (6 bases). Between the trimmed V and J ends, which lost 4 bases and 3 bases, there was a span of 10 bases. The germline V gene has CDR1 MNHEY and CDR2 SVGAGI. The CDR3 has 13 amino acids. The CDR3 loop is CASSLGRGYEQYF. For the CDR3, the DNA is TGTGCCAGCAGTTTGGGCAGGGGCTACGAGCAGTACTTC.

In its sample, this clonotype was seen a few times. Compared with germline, one end of the junction differs, possibly owing to a read error. CDR3 residues: CASSSRNPGELFF. The CDR3 bases are TGTGCCAGCAGTTCGAGGAACCCCGGGGAGCTGTTTTTT. The chain links TRBV6-5 to TRBJ2-2; the D is unclear. The CDR3 length is 13 residues. The germline V gene has CDR1 MNHEY and CDR2 SVGAGI.

V and J are TRBV15 and TRBJ1-1; D is uncertain. CDR1 and CDR2 (germline): LNHNV, YYDKDF (reference sequence). V shed 3 bases and J shed 5 bases, with 10 bases lying between them. The CDR3 sequence is 13 residues long. CDR3 protein: CATSSELGTEAFF. The DNA of the CDR3 is TGTGCCACCAGCAGCGAGCTCGGTACTGAAGCTTTCTTT.

In this sample, this clonotype turned up many times. The chain joins TRBV25-1 to TRBJ2-1, with a tentative D call TRBD2 (5 bases). V dropped 4 bases and J dropped 0 bases, with 19 bases sitting between them. Germline V gene data show CDR1 as MGHDK and CDR2 as SYGVNS. This CDR3 region has 18 residues. The CDR3 is CASSATTQRNSSYNEQFF. CDR3 DNA: TGTGCCAGCAGTGCAACTACCCAGCGGAACAGCTCCTACAATGAGCAGTTCTTC.